This T cell receptor (beta chain) appears in the sequencing data of a study of T cell repertoires in cytomegalovirus infection (dated by TCRdb to between 2018 and 2020). With regard to the full study: The peptide stimulations were aimed at well-studied HLA-B-restricted epitopes as well as recently identified HLA-C-restricted CMV epitopes, whose presentation resists viral immunomodulation. The HLA type of each donor mattered for the analysis, because public TCR beta signatures pointed to carriage of CMV infection along with the matching HLA type.

TCRdb names Illumina HiSeq 1500 as the instrument used. TCRdb passed the public sequencing reads through fastp at Q25 and MiXCR, retaining productive beta sequences. All rows with the same CDR3 protein become a single entry with the most common DNA and genes. This sample comprises roughly 570,000 distinct CDR3 sequences, under 45% of them detected only once. The top ten hold about half of the sample. At the junction V is shortened by 6 bases and J by 5 bases, with 20 bases in between. The CDR3 sequence holds 16 residues, the cysteine and phenylalanine included. Only the CDR3 DNA stays, 48 bases, in frame from base 1. Results the study describes overall, beyond this receptor: In both this cohort and an independent cohort of 300 to 450 donors, the cumulative frequency of public TCR beta family members distinguished carriers of CMV infection plus the relevant HLA type. The ex vivo response was dominated by HLA-C-restricted CMV-specific TCR beta clonotypes, which also provided the single most frequent clonotype in two of eight donors.

There are a few counts of this clonotype. The antigen it binds to is not known. Base qualities are not provided; no much larger clone lies one nucleotide away. This specimen's treatment or condition label, per the study, means: in vitro stimulation with specific CMV peptide epitopes to enrich CMV-specific T cells. Sample: cultured PBMCs, taken from culture after CMV antigen stimulation. The chain is encoded by TRBV12-3 or TRBV12-4 joined to TRBJ1-5; matching of 5 bases hints at TRBD1 as the D gene. This TCR was recovered from a human donor in good health (CMV status not recorded). Some clones in this sample may be carry-over from other donors' samples. The bases read TGTGCCAGCAGCCGAGCACCCACAGGATCCCATCAGCCCCAGCATTTT. It is translated as CASSRAPTGSHQPQHF.